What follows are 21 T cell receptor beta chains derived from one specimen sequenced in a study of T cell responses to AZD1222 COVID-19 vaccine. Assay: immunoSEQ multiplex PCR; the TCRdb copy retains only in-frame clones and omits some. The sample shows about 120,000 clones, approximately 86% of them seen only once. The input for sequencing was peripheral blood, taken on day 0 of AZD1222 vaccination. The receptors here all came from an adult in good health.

CDR3 coding DNA: TGTGCCAGCAGCTTACAGGGAGGCTATAGCAATCAGCCCCAGCATTTT. Translation: CASSLQGGYSNQPQHF. The chain is built from TRBV5-6 and TRBJ1-5, with D maybe TRBD1 (6 bases). The germline V gene encodes CDR1 SGHDT and CDR2 YYEEEE. This CDR3 has 16 amino acids. Trimming cost V 2 bases and J 0 bases, with 12 bases left between them.

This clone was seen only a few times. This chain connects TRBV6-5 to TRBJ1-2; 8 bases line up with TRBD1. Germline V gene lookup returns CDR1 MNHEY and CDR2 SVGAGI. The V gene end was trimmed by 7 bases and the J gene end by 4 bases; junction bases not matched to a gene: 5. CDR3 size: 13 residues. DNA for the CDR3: TGTGCCAGCACCTGGACAGGGAGCTATGGCTACACCTTC. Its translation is CASTWTGSYGYTF.

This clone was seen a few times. The DNA for the CDR3 is TGTGCCAGCAGTGAAGTTGGCAGGGCTGGAAACACCATATATTTT. This sequence encodes CASSEVGRAGNTIYF. V usage is TRBV6-1 and J usage is TRBJ1-3; TRBD1 might be the D (5 bases). CDR3 size: 15 residues. The germline V gene encodes CDR1 MNHNS and CDR2 SASEGT. V lost 1 base to trimming and J lost 2 bases, with 9 bases between them.

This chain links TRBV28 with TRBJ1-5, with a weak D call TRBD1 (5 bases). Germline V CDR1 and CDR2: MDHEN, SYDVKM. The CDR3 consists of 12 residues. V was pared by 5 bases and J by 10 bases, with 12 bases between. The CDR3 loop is CASSPPGRPQHF. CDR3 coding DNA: TGTGCCAGCAGTCCTCCGGGACGTCCCCAGCATTTT.

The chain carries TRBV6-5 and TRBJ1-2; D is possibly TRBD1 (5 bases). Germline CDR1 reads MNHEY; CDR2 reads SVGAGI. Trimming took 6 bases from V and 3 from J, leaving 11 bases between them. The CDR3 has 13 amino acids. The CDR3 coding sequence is TGTGCCAGCAGACCCGGGACCCACTATGGCTACACCTTC. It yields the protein CASRPGTHYGYTF.

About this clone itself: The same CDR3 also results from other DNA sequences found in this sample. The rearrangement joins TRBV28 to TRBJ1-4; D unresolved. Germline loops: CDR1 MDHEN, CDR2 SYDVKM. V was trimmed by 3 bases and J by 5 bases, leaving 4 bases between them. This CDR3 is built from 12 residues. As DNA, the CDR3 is TGTGCCAGCAGTTTGCCGAATGAAAAACTGTTTTTT. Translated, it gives CASSLPNEKLFF. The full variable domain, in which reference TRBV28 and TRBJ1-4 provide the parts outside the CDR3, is DVKVTQSSRYLVKRTGEKVFLECVQDMDHENMFWYRQDPGLGLRLIYFSYDVKMKEKGDIPEGYSVSREKKERFSLILESASTNQTSMYLCASSLPNEKLFFGSGTQLSVL.

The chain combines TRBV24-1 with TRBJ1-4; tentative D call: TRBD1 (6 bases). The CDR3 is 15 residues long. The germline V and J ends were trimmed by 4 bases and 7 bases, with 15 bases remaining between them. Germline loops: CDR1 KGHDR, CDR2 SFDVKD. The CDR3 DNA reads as TGTGCCACCAGTGAGGGGACATTTGATGGTGAAAAACTGTTTTTT. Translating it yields CATSEGTFDGEKLFF.

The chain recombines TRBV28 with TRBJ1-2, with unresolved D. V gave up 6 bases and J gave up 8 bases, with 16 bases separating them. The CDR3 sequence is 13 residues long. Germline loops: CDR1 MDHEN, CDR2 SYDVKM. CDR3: CASSLTSPPGYTF. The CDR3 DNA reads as TGTGCCAGCAGCCTTACGTCTCCGCCCGGCTACACCTTC.

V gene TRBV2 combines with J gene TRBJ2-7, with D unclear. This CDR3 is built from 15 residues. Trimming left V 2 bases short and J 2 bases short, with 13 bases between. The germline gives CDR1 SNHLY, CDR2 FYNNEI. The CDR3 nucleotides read TGTGCCAGCAGTGAAAGGTCTGACTTTACCTACGAGCAGTACTTC. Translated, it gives CASSERSDFTYEQYF.

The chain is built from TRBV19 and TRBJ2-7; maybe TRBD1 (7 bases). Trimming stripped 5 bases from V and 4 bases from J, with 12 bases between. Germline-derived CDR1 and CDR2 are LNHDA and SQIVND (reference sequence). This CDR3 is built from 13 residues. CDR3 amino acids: CASSPGGLYEQYF. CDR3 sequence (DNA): TGTGCCAGTAGTCCAGGGGGGTTGTACGAGCAGTACTTC.

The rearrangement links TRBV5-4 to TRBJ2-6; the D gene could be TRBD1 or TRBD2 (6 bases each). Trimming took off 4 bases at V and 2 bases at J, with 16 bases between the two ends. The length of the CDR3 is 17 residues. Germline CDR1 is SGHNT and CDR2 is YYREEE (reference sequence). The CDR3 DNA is TGTGCCAGCAGCCCCCGGTCCGGGGGCGCTGGGGCCAACGTCCTGACTTTC. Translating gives CASSPRSGGAGANVLTF.

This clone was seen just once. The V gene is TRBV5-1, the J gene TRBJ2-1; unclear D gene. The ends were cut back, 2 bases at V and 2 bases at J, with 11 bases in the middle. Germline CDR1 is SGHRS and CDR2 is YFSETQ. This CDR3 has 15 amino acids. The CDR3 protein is CASSLGPPAYNEQFF. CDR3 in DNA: TGCGCCAGCAGCTTAGGACCGCCCGCCTACAATGAGCAGTTCTTC.

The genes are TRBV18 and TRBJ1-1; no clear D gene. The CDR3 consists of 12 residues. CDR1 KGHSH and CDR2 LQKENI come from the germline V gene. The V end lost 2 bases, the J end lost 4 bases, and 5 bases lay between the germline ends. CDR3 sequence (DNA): TGTGCCAGCTCACCATTACCCACTGAAGCTTTCTTT. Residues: CASSPLPTEAFF.

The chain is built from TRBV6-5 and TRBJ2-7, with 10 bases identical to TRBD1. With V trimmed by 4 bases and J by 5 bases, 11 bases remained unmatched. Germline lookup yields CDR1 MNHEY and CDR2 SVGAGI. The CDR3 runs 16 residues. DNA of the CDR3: TGTGCCAGCAGTTCGCGGCCAGGACAGGGGGACAACGAGCAGTACTTC. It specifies CASSSRPGQGDNEQYF.

CDR3 protein: CASSLDRVGGTEAFF. CDR3 DNA: TGTGCCAGCTCACTGGACAGGGTGGGCGGCACTGAAGCTTTCTTT. This chain links TRBV18 with TRBJ1-1, with 8 bases matching TRBD1. Germline assignment: CDR1 KGHSH and CDR2 LQKENI. The CDR3 contains 15 residues. The V gene end was trimmed by 4 bases and the J gene end by 4 bases; junction bases not matched to a gene: 8.

CDR3 sequence: CASYLQEPSGFGTQDTQYF. The CDR3 nucleotides read TGTGCCAGCTACCTTCAGGAGCCTAGCGGGTTCGGAACACAAGATACGCAGTATTTT. J is TRBJ2-3 and V is TRBV2; 8 bases agree with TRBD2. The CDR3 spans 19 residues. The V segment lost 8 bases and the J segment 5 bases; nucleotides outside the gene matches: 24. The V gene's germline CDR1 is SNHLY and CDR2 FYNNEI.

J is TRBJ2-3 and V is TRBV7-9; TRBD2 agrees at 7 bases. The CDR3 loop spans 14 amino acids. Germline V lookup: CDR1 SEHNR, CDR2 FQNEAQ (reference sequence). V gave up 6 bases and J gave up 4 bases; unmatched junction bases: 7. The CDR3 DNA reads TGTGCCAGCAGATCCACTAGCGACTCAGATACGCAGTATTTT. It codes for CASRSTSDSDTQYF.

CDR3 in DNA: TGCGCCAGCAGCCACCCCCGTCTGACCCACGAGCAGTACTTC. Translating gives CASSHPRLTHEQYF. The V gene is TRBV4-1, the J gene TRBJ2-7; D remains ambiguous. The CDR3 has 14 amino acids. The ends were cut back, 3 bases at V and 5 bases at J, with 14 bases in the middle. The germline V gene has CDR1 MGHRA and CDR2 YSYEKL.

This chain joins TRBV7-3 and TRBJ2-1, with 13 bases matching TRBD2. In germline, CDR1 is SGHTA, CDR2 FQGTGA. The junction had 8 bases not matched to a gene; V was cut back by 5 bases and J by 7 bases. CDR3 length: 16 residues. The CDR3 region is CASSPRGTSGKNEQFF. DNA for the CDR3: TGTGCCAGCAGCCCCAGAGGGACTAGCGGGAAGAATGAGCAGTTCTTC.

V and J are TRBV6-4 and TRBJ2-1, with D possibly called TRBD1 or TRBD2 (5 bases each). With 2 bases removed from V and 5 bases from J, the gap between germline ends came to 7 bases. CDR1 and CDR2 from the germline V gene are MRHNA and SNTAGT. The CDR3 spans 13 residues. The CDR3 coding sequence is TGTGCCAGCAGTGACGGGGGACACAATGAGCAGTTCTTC. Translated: CASSDGGHNEQFF.

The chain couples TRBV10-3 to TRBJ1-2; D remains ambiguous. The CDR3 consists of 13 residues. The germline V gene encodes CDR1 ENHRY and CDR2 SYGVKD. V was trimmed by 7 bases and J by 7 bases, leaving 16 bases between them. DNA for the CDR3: TGTGCCATCACCCCGTACGCAACGGGTGGCTACACCTTC. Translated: CAITPYATGGYTF.